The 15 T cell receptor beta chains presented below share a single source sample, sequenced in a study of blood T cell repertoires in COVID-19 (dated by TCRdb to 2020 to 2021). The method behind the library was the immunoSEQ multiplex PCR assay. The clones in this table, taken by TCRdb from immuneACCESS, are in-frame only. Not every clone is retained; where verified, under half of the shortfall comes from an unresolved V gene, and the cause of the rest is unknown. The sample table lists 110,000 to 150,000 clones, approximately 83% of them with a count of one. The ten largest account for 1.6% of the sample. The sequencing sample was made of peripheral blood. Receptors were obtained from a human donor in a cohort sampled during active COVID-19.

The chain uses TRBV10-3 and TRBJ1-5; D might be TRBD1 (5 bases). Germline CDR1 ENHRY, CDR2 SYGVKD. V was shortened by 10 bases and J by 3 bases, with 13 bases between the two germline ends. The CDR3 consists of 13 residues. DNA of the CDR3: TGTGCCACCGCCGACAGTTACAATCAGCCCCAGCATTTT. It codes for CATADSYNQPQHF.

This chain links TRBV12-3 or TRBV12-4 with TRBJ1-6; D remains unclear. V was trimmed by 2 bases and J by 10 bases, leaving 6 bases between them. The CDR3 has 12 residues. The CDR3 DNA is TGTGCCAGCAGTTTATTAGAATCACCCCTCCACTTT. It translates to CASSLLESPLHF.

The CDR3 nucleotides read TGTGCCAGCAGCTATAAACTAGCGGGAGGGCCTTGGGAGCAGTACTTC. It specifies CASSYKLAGGPWEQYF. The chain links TRBV5-8 to TRBJ2-7; TRBD2 agrees at 13 bases. There are 16 residues in the CDR3. Germline CDR1 is SGHTS and CDR2 is YDEGEE. J gave up 7 bases and V 3 bases, and 10 bases lay outside the gene matches.

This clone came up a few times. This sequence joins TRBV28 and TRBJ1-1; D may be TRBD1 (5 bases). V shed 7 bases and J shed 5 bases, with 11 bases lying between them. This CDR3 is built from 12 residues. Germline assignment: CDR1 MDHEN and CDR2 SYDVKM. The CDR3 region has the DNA TGTGCCAGCAACGCAGGGTTGACTGAAGCTTTCTTT. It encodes CASNAGLTEAFF.

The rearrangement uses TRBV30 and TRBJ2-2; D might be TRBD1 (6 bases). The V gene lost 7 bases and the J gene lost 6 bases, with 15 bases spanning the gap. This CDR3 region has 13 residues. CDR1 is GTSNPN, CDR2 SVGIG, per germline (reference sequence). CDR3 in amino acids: CASNRDIAGELFF. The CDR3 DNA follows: TGTGCCTCCAACCGGGACATCGCCGGGGAGCTGTTTTTT.

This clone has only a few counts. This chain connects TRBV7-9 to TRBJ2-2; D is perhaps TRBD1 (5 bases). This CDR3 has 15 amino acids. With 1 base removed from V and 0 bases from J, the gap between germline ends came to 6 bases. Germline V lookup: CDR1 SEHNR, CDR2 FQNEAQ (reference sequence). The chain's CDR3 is CASSLVRANTGELFF. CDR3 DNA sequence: TGTGCCAGCAGCTTAGTCAGGGCGAACACCGGGGAGCTGTTTTTT. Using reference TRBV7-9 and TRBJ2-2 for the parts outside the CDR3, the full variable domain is DTGVSQNPRHKITKRGQNVTFRCDPISEHNRLYWYRQTLGQGPEFLTYFQNEAQLEKSRLLSDRFSAERPKGSFSTLEIQRTEQGDSAMYLCASSLVRANTGELFFGEGSRLTVL.

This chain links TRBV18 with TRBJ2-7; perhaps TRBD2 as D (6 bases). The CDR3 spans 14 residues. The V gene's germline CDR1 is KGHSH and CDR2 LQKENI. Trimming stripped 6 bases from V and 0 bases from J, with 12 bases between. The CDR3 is CASSLSGFSYEQYF. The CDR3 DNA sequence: TGTGCCAGCTCCCTTAGCGGATTCTCCTACGAGCAGTACTTC.

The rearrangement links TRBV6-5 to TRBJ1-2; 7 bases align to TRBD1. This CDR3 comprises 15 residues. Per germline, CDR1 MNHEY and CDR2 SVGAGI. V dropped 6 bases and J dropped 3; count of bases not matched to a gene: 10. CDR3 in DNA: TGTGCCAGCAGCCGGGGCGAGGGGGCCGACTATGGCTACACCTTC. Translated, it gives CASSRGEGADYGYTF.

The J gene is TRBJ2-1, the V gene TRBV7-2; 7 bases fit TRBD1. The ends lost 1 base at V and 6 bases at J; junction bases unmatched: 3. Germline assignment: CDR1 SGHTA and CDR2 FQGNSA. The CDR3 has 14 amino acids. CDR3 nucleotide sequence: TGTGCCAGCAGCTTAGGTGGGACAGCCAATGAGCAGTTCTTC. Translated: CASSLGGTANEQFF.

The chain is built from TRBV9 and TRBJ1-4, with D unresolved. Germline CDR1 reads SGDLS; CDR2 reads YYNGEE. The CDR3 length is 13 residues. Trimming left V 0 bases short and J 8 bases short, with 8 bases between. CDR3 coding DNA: TGTGCCAGCAGCGTAGGGCCGGGGGAAAAACTGTTTTTT. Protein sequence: CASSVGPGEKLFF.

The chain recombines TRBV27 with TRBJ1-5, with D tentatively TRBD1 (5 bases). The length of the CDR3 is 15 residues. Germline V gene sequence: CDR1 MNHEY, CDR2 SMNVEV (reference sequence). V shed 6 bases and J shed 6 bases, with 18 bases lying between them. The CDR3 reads CASSPWGGGGQPQHF. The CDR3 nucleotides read TGTGCCAGCAGCCCCTGGGGGGGAGGCGGTCAGCCCCAGCATTTT.

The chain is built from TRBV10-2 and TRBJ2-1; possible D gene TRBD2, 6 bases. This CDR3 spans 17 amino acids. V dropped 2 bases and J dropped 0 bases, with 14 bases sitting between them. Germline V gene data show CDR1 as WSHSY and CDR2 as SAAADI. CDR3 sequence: CASSEGKAGSSYNEQFF. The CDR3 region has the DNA TGCGCCAGCAGTGAGGGGAAGGCGGGGAGCTCCTACAATGAGCAGTTCTTC.

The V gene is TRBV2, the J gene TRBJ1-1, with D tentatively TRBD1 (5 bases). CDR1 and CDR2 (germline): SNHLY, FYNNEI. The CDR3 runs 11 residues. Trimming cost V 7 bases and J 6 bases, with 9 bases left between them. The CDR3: CASTGASEAFF. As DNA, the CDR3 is TGTGCCAGCACTGGGGCGTCTGAAGCTTTCTTT.

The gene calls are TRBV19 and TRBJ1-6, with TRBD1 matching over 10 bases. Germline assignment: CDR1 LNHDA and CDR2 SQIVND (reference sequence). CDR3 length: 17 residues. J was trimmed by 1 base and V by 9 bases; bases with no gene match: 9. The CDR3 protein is CASRGQGESSYNSPLHF. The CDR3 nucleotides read TGTGCCAGCCGCGGACAGGGGGAGTCATCCTATAATTCACCCCTCCACTTT. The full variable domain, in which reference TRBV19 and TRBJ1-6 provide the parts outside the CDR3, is DGGITQSPKYLFRKEGQNVTLSCEQNLNHDAMYWYRQDPGQGLRLIYYSQIVNDFQKGDIAEGYSVSREKKESFPLTVTSAQKNPTAFYLCASRGQGESSYNSPLHFGNGTRLTVT.

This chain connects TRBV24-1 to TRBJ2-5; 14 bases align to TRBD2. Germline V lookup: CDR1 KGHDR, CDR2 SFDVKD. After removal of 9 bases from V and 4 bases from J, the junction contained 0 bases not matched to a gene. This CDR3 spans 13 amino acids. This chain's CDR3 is CATGTSGRETQYF. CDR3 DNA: TGTGCCACCGGGACTAGCGGGAGAGAGACCCAGTACTTC.